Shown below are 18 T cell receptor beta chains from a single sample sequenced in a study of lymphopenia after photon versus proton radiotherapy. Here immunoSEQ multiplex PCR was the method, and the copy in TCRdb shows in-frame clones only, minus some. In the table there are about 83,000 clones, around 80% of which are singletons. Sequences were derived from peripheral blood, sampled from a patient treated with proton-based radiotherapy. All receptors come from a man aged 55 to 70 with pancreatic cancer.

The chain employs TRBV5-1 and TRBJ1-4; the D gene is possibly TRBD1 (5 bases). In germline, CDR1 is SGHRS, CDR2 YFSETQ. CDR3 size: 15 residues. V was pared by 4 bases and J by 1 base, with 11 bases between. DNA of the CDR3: TGCGCCAGCAGCCCACCTGGGGGAACTAATGAAAAACTGTTTTTT. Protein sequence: CASSPPGGTNEKLFF.

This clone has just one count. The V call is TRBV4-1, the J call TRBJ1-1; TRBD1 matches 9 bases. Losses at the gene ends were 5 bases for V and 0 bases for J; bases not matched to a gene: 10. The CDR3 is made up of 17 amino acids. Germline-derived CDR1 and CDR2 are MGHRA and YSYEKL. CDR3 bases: TGCGCCAGCAGCGAGGGCGGGACAGGGTATATGAACACTGAAGCTTTCTTT. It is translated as CASSEGGTGYMNTEAFF.

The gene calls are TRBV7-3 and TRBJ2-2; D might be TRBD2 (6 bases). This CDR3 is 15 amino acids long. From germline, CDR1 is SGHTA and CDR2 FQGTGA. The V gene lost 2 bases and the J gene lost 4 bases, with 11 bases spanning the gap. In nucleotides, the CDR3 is TGTGCCAGCAGCTTACCCCCCGGGGGCACCGGGGAGCTGTTTTTT. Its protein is CASSLPPGGTGELFF.

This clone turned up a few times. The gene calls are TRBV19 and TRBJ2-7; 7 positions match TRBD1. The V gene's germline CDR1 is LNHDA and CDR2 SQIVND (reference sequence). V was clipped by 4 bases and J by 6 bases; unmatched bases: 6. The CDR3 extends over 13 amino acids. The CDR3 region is CASSTPDRSEQYF. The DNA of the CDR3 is TGTGCCAGTAGTACCCCGGACAGGTCCGAGCAGTACTTC.

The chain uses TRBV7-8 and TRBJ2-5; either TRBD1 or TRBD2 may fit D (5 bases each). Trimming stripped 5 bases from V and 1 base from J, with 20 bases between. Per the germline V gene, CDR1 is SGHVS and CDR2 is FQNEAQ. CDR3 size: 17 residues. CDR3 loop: CASSRGAGFPLQETQYF. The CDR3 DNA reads TGTGCCAGCAGCAGAGGGGCGGGTTTCCCACTCCAAGAGACCCAGTACTTC.

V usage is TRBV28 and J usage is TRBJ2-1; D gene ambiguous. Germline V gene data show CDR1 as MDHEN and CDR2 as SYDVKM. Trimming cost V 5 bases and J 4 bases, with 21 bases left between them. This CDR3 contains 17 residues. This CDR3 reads CASSRFTRGMGYNEQFF. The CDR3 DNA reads TGTGCCAGCAGTCGATTCACGCGAGGAATGGGATACAATGAGCAGTTCTTC.

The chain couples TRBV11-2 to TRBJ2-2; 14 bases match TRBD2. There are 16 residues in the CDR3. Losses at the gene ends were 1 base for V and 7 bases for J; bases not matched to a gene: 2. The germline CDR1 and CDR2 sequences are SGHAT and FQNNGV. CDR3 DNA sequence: TGTGCCAGCAGCTTAGGGGGACTAGCGGGAGACGGGGAGCTGTTTTTT. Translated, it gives CASSLGGLAGDGELFF.

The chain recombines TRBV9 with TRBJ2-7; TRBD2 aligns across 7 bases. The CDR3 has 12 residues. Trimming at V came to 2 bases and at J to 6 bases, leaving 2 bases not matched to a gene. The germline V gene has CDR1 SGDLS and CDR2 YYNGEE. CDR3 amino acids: CASSVWGGEQYF. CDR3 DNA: TGTGCCAGCAGCGTCTGGGGGGGCGAGCAGTACTTC.

Here the CDR3 DNA reads TGTGCCTGGAGGTTTGGATTAAACAATGAGCAGTTCTTC. It is translated as CAWRFGLNNEQFF. The chain links TRBV30 to TRBJ2-1; no definite D call. In germline, CDR1 is GTSNPN, CDR2 SVGIG (reference sequence). The CDR3 is 13 amino acids. The V end was cut by 3 bases, the J end by 5 bases, with 11 bases between.

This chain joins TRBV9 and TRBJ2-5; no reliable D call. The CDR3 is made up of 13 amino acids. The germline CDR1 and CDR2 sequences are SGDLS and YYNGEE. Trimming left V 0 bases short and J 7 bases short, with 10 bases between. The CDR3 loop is CASSVALSGTQYF. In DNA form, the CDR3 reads TGTGCCAGCAGCGTAGCACTTTCAGGGACCCAGTACTTC.

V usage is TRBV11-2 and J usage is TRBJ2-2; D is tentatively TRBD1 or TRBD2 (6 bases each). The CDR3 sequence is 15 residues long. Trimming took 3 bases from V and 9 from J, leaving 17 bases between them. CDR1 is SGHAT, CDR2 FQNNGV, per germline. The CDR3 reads CASSFRGTGARELFF. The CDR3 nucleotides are TGTGCCAGCAGCTTCAGGGGAACGGGGGCCCGGGAGCTGTTTTTT.

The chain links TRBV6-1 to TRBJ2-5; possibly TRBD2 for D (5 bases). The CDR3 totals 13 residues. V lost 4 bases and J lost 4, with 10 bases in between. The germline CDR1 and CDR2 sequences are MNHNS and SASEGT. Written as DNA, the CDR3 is TGTGCCAGCAGTGTCGGGGTCCGAGAGACCCAGTACTTC. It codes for CASSVGVRETQYF.

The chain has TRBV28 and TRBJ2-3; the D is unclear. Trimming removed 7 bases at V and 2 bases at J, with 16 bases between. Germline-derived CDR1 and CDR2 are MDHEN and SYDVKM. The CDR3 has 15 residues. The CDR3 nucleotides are TGTGCCAGCACCCTACTGGGCGGTTACACAGATACGCAGTATTTT. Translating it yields CASTLLGGYTDTQYF.

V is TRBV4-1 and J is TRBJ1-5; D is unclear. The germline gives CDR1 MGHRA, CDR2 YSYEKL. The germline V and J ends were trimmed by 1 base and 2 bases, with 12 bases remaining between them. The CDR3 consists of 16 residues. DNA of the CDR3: TGCGCCAGCAGCCAAGTAGAGGGCTTCGGCAATCAGCCCCAGCATTTT. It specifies CASSQVEGFGNQPQHF.

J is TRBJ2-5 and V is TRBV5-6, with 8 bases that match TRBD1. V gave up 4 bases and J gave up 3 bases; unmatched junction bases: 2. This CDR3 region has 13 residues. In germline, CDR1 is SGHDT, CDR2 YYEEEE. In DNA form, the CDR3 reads TGTGCCAGCAGCCAGGACAGGGAAGAGACCCAGTACTTC. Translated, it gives CASSQDREETQYF.

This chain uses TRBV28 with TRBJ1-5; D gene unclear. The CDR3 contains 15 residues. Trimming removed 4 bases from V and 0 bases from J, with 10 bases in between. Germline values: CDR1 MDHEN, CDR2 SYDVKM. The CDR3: CASSSGGPSNQPQHF. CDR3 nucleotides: TGTGCCAGCAGTTCCGGCGGGCCTAGCAATCAGCCCCAGCATTTT.

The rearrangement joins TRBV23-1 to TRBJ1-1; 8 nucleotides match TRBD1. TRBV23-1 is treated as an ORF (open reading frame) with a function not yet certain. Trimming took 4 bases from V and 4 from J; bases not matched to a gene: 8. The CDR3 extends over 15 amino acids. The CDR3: CASSPFGQGITEAFF. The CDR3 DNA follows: TGCGCCAGCAGTCCCTTTGGACAGGGTATCACTGAAGCTTTCTTT.

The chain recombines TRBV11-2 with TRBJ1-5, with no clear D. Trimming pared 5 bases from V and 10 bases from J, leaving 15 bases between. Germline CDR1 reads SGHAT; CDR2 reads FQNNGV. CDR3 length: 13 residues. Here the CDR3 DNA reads TGTGCCAGCAGCCCCGATCAGGACTTACCCCAGCATTTT. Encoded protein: CASSPDQDLPQHF.